The 8 T cell receptor beta chains presented below share a single source sample, sequenced in a study of blood T cell repertoires in COVID-19. Sequencing was performed with immunoSEQ multiplex PCR; in TCRdb, only in-frame clones are kept and a portion is missing. The sample includes about 140,000 clones, under 85% of them seen just once. Sequenced material: peripheral blood. The source of these receptors is an elderly woman in a cohort sampled during active or convalescent COVID-19.

The chain uses TRBV14 and TRBJ2-5; D might be TRBD2 (5 bases). The V gene lost 4 bases and the J gene lost 7 bases, with 13 bases spanning the gap. Germline CDR1 SGHDN, CDR2 FVKESK. The CDR3 sequence is 13 residues long. The CDR3 region is CASSLLLRGTQYF. Here the CDR3 DNA reads TGTGCCAGCAGCCTTCTTTTACGGGGGACCCAGTACTTC.

The chain uses TRBV11-2 and TRBJ1-6; TRBD1 might be the D (5 bases). The CDR3 consists of 13 residues. Germline CDR1 and CDR2: SGHAT and FQNNGV. Trimming removed 1 base from V and 14 bases from J, with 12 bases in between. The CDR3 DNA follows: TGTGCCAGCAGCTTAGTGCCTAAGGACACCCTCCACTTT. The encoded protein is CASSLVPKDTLHF. The full variable domain, its missing parts supplied by reference TRBV11-2 and TRBJ1-6, is EAGVAQSPRYKIIEKRQSVAFWCNPISGHATLYWYQQILGQGPKLLIQFQNNGVVDDSQLPKDRFSAERLKGVDSTLKIQPAKLEDSAVYLCASSLVPKDTLHFGNGTRLTVT.

The J gene is TRBJ2-3, the V gene TRBV7-3, with 7 bases aligning to TRBD1. Per the germline V gene, CDR1 is SGHTA and CDR2 is FQGTGA. This CDR3 has 15 residues. After removal of 5 bases from V and 2 bases from J, the junction contained 7 bases not matched to a gene. CDR3 DNA: TGTGCCAGCAGCCGGCGGACAGGTCTCACAGATACGCAGTATTTT. This codes for CASSRRTGLTDTQYF.

The rearrangement joins TRBV30 to TRBJ2-7, with D maybe TRBD1 (6 bases). This CDR3 region has 14 residues. The germline V gene encodes CDR1 GTSNPN and CDR2 SVGIG (reference sequence). The V end lost 4 bases, the J end lost 3 bases, and 16 bases lay between the germline ends. The CDR3 is CAWILRDKSYEQYV. The CDR3 nucleotides are TGTGCCTGGATTTTACGGGACAAGAGCTACGAGCAGTACGTC.

The chain employs TRBV18 and TRBJ2-2; 8 positions agree with TRBD2. Germline V gene data show CDR1 as KGHSH and CDR2 as LQKENI. V was clipped by 2 bases and J by 6 bases; unmatched bases: 11. The CDR3 runs 17 residues. DNA for the CDR3: TGTGCCAGCTCACCAGGTCCGGGACTAGGTTATTCCGGGGAGCTGTTTTTT. Its translation: CASSPGPGLGYSGELFF.

The chain uses TRBV19 and TRBJ2-3, with 9 positions matching TRBD1. The CDR3 extends over 17 amino acids. Germline V lookup: CDR1 LNHDA, CDR2 SQIVND (reference sequence). The V and J ends lost 5 bases and 0 bases, in that order; junction bases with no gene match: 9. The CDR3 nucleotides are TGTGCCAGTAGTCCTCAGAAAGGGACAGGGAGCACAGATACGCAGTATTTT. This sequence encodes CASSPQKGTGSTDTQYF.

The V and J genes are TRBV5-1 and TRBJ2-3; TRBD2 is a possible D gene (5 bases). CDR1 is SGHRS and CDR2 is YFSETQ in the germline V gene. Trimming left V 4 bases short and J 6 bases short, with 15 bases between. The CDR3 totals 14 residues. The CDR3 loop reads CASSIDIPGDTQYF. DNA for the CDR3: TGCGCCAGCAGCATTGACATCCCGGGGGATACGCAGTATTTT.

CDR3 DNA: TGTGCCAGCAGCTTACAGGTGGATACGCAGTATTTT. It is translated as CASSLQVDTQYF. This chain links TRBV7-2 with TRBJ2-3; D remains unclear. The CDR3 extends over 12 amino acids. The V and J ends lost 2 bases and 6 bases respectively, with 6 bases between them. Germline CDR1 reads SGHTA; CDR2 reads FQGNSA. The full variable domain, completed using reference TRBV7-2 and TRBJ2-3, is GAGVSQSPSNKVTEKGKDVELRCDPISGHTALYWYRQSLGQGLEFLIYFQGNSAPDKSGLPSDRFSAERTGGSVSTLTIQRTQQEDSAVYLCASSLQVDTQYFGPGTRLTVL.